Following are 10 T cell receptor beta chains from one sample sequenced in a study of blood T cells in healthy people across ages. PCR was performed a second time for about 7 to 12 cycles using a sample-barcoded 5' primer and a J-beta primer mix. TCRdb re-called the 5' RACE reads with MiXCR, one entry per CDR3 protein. The sample records 650,000 to 700,000 distinct CDR3 sequences, more than 45% being singletons. Sequenced material: blood. The receptors were sampled from a woman at least 80 years old in good health.

This clonotype turned up a few times. This chain connects TRBV27 to TRBJ2-7; D not certain. This CDR3 region has 15 residues. From germline, CDR1 is MNHEY and CDR2 SMNVEV (reference sequence). V was trimmed by 8 bases and J by 5 bases, leaving 22 bases between them. The CDR3 bases are TGTGCCAGCGGATGGTGTTTTCGGGTGTCCCACGAGCAGTACTTC. This sequence encodes CASGWCFRVSHEQYF.

This chain links TRBV12-3 or TRBV12-4 with TRBJ2-4; TRBD2 matches at 14 bases. Matching the DNA end better, TRBJ2-7 makes the J call doubtful. This CDR3 has 16 residues. The CDR3 reads CATTNSGTSGGYEQYF. The DNA of the CDR3 is TGTGCCACTACAAACTCCGGGACTAGCGGGGGCTACGAGCAGTACTTC.

The chain has TRBV9 and TRBJ2-5, with 7 bases matching TRBD1. The end of the DNA is better explained by TRBJ2-7, so the J call may be wrong. Germline CDR1 is SGDLS and CDR2 is YYNGEE. The CDR3 totals 15 residues. In nucleotides, the CDR3 is TGTGCCAGCAGCGTAGCAGAGGGGGCTGGCTACGAGCAGTACTTC. It encodes CASSVAEGAGYEQYF.

This clonotype was found many times. The rearrangement links TRBV4-3 to TRBJ2-7; 13 nucleotides agree with TRBD2. Germline assignment: CDR1 LGHNA and CDR2 YSLEER. This CDR3 is built from 21 residues. Trimming cost V 4 bases and J 3 bases; bases outside gene matches: 21. CDR3 in amino acids: CASSPKFWTSGSTIVDYEQYF. The CDR3 coding sequence is TGCGCCAGCAGCCCAAAATTTTGGACTAGCGGGAGCACGATCGTCGACTACGAGCAGTACTTC.

The V gene is TRBV3-1, the J gene TRBJ1-2; D is possibly TRBD1 (6 bases). The ends were cut back, 3 bases at V and 1 base at J, with 18 bases in the middle. CDR1 is LGHDT and CDR2 is YNNKEL in the germline V gene (reference sequence). CDR3 length: 17 residues. The CDR3 region has the DNA TGTGCCAGCAGCCAGGGGGGCGGCGGTGGAAGTAACTATGGCTACACCTTC. It codes for CASSQGGGGGSNYGYTF.

This chain uses TRBV29-1 with TRBJ1-1; D gene ambiguous. V lost 7 bases and J lost 1, with 13 bases in between. Looked up from germline, CDR1 is SQVTM and CDR2 is ANQGSEA. The CDR3 has 13 amino acids. The CDR3 DNA follows: TGCAGCGCTCCAGAGGAGGCGAACACTGAAGCTTTCTTT. It codes for CSAPEEANTEAFF. Using reference TRBV29-1 and TRBJ1-1 for the parts outside the CDR3, the full variable domain is SAVISQKPSRDICQRGTSLTIQCQVDSQVTMMFWYRQQPGQSLTLIATANQGSEATYESGFVIDKFPISRPNLTFSTLTVSNMSPEDSSIYLCSAPEEANTEAFFGQGTRLTVV.

The chain combines TRBV20-1 with TRBJ2-7; D possibly corresponds to TRBD1 (5 bases). The CDR3 has 12 residues. Germline V gene lookup returns CDR1 DFQATT and CDR2 SNEGSKA (reference sequence). V lost 3 bases to trimming and J lost 3 bases, with 9 bases between them. CDR3 DNA sequence: TGCAGTGCTAGTAGGGGAATCTACGAGCAGTACTTC. It specifies CSASRGIYEQYF.

This chain connects TRBV4-3 to TRBJ2-5; D is uncertain. The germline CDR1 and CDR2 sequences are LGHNA and YSLEER. V was shortened by 6 bases and J by 4 bases, with 12 bases between the two germline ends. The CDR3 runs 13 residues. The CDR3: CASSGGRGETQYF. The CDR3 nucleotides are TGCGCCAGCAGTGGTGGTCGTGGAGAGACCCAGTACTTC.

This clonotype was seen a few times. This chain connects TRBV3-1 to TRBJ2-3, with a possible D match to TRBD1 (7 bases). Deletions cut 1 base from V and 9 bases from J, with 17 bases between. This CDR3 region has 15 residues. Germline assignment: CDR1 LGHDT and CDR2 YNNKEL (reference sequence). The CDR3 here is CASSQGRDSKSTQYF. CDR3 coding DNA: TGTGCCAGCAGCCAAGGGCGGGACAGCAAGAGCACGCAGTATTTT.

This clonotype was seen many times. The chain has TRBV6-5 and TRBJ2-6, with a weak D call TRBD1 (6 bases). V was cut by 11 bases and J by 0 bases, with 14 bases left in between. Per germline, CDR1 MNHEY and CDR2 SVGAGI. The CDR3 has 15 residues. The CDR3 sequence is CACTRGPSGANVLTF. The CDR3 DNA reads as TGTGCCTGCACCAGGGGTCCCTCTGGGGCCAACGTCCTGACTTTC.